Below are 28 T cell receptor beta chains sequenced from a single sample in a study of chemoradiotherapy in HPV16-positive cancers. The assay was immunoSEQ multiplex PCR, and TCRdb's table has in-frame clones only and misses some. In the table there are some 6,200 clones, roughly two thirds of which are singletons. Collection took place from a patient who underwent chemoradiotherapy. Source of these receptors: a human donor with HPV-associated anogenital cancer.

The chain recombines TRBV5-1 with TRBJ1-6; D might be TRBD1 (6 bases). With 4 bases removed from V and 7 bases from J, the gap between germline ends came to 15 bases. Germline CDR1 is SGHRS and CDR2 is YFSETQ. CDR3 length equals 15 residues. Here the CDR3 reads CASSPGQSVNSPLHF. CDR3 DNA: TGCGCCAGCAGCCCCGGACAGAGTGTCAATTCACCCCTCCACTTT.

The J gene is TRBJ1-4, the V gene TRBV2; D gene unclear. CDR1 SNHLY and CDR2 FYNNEI come from the germline V gene. This CDR3 has 14 residues. Trimming stripped 6 bases from V and 0 bases from J, with 8 bases between. The CDR3 region has the DNA TGTGCCAGCAGCAGACTTGCAACTAATGAAAAACTGTTTTTT. Translation gives CASSRLATNEKLFF.

This sequence joins TRBV13 and TRBJ1-2; D gene uncertain. The CDR3 has 15 residues. The germline V gene has CDR1 PRHDT and CDR2 FYEKMQ (reference sequence). Between the trimmed V and J ends, which lost 1 base and 5 bases, there was a span of 14 bases. The CDR3 reads CASSLVGKEGYGYTF. DNA of the CDR3: TGTGCCAGCAGCTTAGTGGGGAAAGAAGGGTATGGCTACACCTTC.

The CDR3 protein is CASSQPTSGSYEQYF. The CDR3 DNA reads as TGTGCCAGCAGCCAACCTACTAGCGGGTCCTACGAGCAGTACTTC. The V call is TRBV14, the J call TRBJ2-7, with 9 bases aligning to TRBD2. After removal of 2 bases from V and 1 base from J, the junction contained 3 bases not matched to a gene. Looked up from germline, CDR1 is SGHDN and CDR2 is FVKESK. CDR3 size: 15 residues.

The chain is built from TRBV4-2 and TRBJ1-5; tentatively, D is TRBD1 (6 bases). CDR3 size: 15 residues. CDR1 is LGHNA and CDR2 is YNFKEQ in the germline V gene. V was shortened by 0 bases and J by 5 bases, with 11 bases between the two germline ends. As DNA, the CDR3 is TGTGCCAGCAGCCAAGATTGGGGGGGCCATCAGCCCCAGCATTTT. This sequence encodes CASSQDWGGHQPQHF.

The chain has TRBV18 and TRBJ2-7; D not certain. CDR1 and CDR2 (germline): KGHSH, LQKENI. The length of the CDR3 is 14 residues. The V end lost 4 bases, the J end lost 0 bases, and 10 bases lay between the germline ends. The chain's CDR3 is CASSLQEDSYEQYF. The DNA of the CDR3 is TGTGCCAGCTCACTGCAGGAAGACTCCTACGAGCAGTACTTC.

There are a few counts of this clone. This chain joins TRBV5-1 and TRBJ1-6; 8 nucleotides agree with TRBD1. The CDR3 totals 13 residues. Germline V gene sequence: CDR1 SGHRS, CDR2 YFSETQ. Trimming cost V 6 bases and J 14 bases; bases outside gene matches: 10. For the CDR3, the DNA is TGCGCCAGCAATTTAGGACAGGGAGGGTCCCTCCACTTT. Its protein is CASNLGQGGSLHF.

This chain joins TRBV5-1 and TRBJ1-5; D uncertain. CDR1 and CDR2 from the germline V gene are SGHRS and YFSETQ. This CDR3 comprises 16 residues. The V end was cut by 0 bases, the J end by 6 bases, with 16 bases between. CDR3 DNA: TGCGCCAGCAGCTTGGATGCAGCGTTTTCGGGTCAGCCCCAGCATTTT. This translates into CASSLDAAFSGQPQHF.

In this sample, this clone turned up a few times. The chain employs TRBV30 and TRBJ1-6; possible D gene TRBD1, 6 bases. V shed 4 bases and J shed 8 bases, with 15 bases lying between them. Germline-derived CDR1 and CDR2 are GTSNPN and SVGIG (reference sequence). This CDR3 is built from 14 residues. The CDR3 is CAWKSRTAYSPLHF. The CDR3 bases are TGTGCCTGGAAATCTCGGACAGCTTATTCACCCCTCCACTTT.

V is TRBV27 and J is TRBJ2-1; no firm D call. CDR1 and CDR2 (germline): MNHEY, SMNVEV (reference sequence). The CDR3 spans 14 residues. Trimming cost V 3 bases and J 2 bases, with 8 bases left between them. The CDR3 region is CASSFDNTYNEQFF. In DNA, the CDR3 is TGTGCCAGCAGTTTCGACAACACCTACAATGAGCAGTTCTTC.

This clone has only a few counts. V is TRBV29-1 and J is TRBJ1-2; 7 bases match TRBD1. This CDR3 contains 12 residues. Germline CDR1 is SQVTM and CDR2 is ANQGSEA. J lost 2 bases, V lost 7 bases, and 4 bases had no gene match. The DNA for the CDR3 is TGCAGCGGACAGGGTGCGAACTATGGCTACACCTTC. The encoded protein is CSGQGANYGYTF.

This chain joins TRBV4-1 and TRBJ1-1, with D unclear. Germline lookup yields CDR1 MGHRA and CDR2 YSYEKL. V was pared by 10 bases and J by 2 bases, with 14 bases between. The length of the CDR3 is 13 residues. CDR3 residues: CATGVTYNTEAFF. The CDR3 bases are TGCGCCACGGGAGTAACCTATAACACTGAAGCTTTCTTT.

The chain links TRBV6-5 to TRBJ2-7; 10 positions match TRBD1. Germline loops: CDR1 MNHEY, CDR2 SVGAGI. V shed 0 bases and J 4 bases; nucleotides not matched to a gene: 3. This CDR3 has 15 amino acids. CDR3 region: CASSYSGTGEYEQYF. Here the CDR3 DNA reads TGTGCCAGCAGTTACTCGGGGACAGGGGAATACGAGCAGTACTTC.

The chain combines TRBV19 with TRBJ1-6; D not certain. The V end was cut by 3 bases, the J end by 8 bases, with 14 bases between. The length of the CDR3 is 15 residues. The germline V gene has CDR1 LNHDA and CDR2 SQIVND (reference sequence). CDR3 nucleotides: TGTGCCAGTAGTATCGGGTTGGACGATTATTCACCCCTCCACTTT. Translating it yields CASSIGLDDYSPLHF.

This chain uses TRBV30 with TRBJ1-5, with D perhaps matching TRBD1 (6 bases). This CDR3 has 13 amino acids. CDR1 and CDR2 (germline): GTSNPN, SVGIG (reference sequence). The germline V and J ends were trimmed by 5 bases and 5 bases, with 13 bases remaining between them. This CDR3 reads CAWDEGHHQPQHF. In DNA, the CDR3 is TGTGCCTGGGATGAGGGACACCATCAGCCCCAGCATTTT. The full variable domain, rest sourced from reference TRBV30 and TRBJ1-5, is SQTIHQWPATLVQPVGSPLSLECTVEGTSNPNLYWYRQAAGRGLQLLFYSVGIGQISSEVPQNLSASRPQDRQFILSSKKLLLSDSGFYLCAWDEGHHQPQHFGDGTRLSIL.

This chain uses TRBV5-5 with TRBJ2-5; D might be TRBD2 (7 bases). V dropped 0 bases and J dropped 5 bases, with 14 bases sitting between them. Germline CDR1 and CDR2: SGHKS and YYEKEE (reference sequence). The CDR3 spans 15 residues. CDR3 DNA sequence: TGTGCCAGCAGCTTGGAAGGGGGGGTCACGGAGACCCAGTACTTC. It is translated as CASSLEGGVTETQYF.

This clone was observed a handful of times. This chain connects TRBV7-9 to TRBJ2-1; D possibly corresponds to TRBD2 (5 bases). Deletions cut 4 bases from V and 6 bases from J, with 13 bases between. The CDR3 consists of 14 residues. The germline V gene encodes CDR1 SEHNR and CDR2 FQNEAQ (reference sequence). The CDR3 loop reads CASSSKLVPNEQFF. CDR3 coding DNA: TGTGCCAGCAGCTCCAAACTAGTCCCCAATGAGCAGTTCTTC.

The chain combines TRBV28 with TRBJ2-7, with a weak D call TRBD1 (6 bases). Trimming cost V 8 bases and J 5 bases, with 22 bases left between them. The CDR3 totals 15 residues. Looked up from germline, CDR1 is MDHEN and CDR2 is SYDVKM. Written as DNA, the CDR3 is TGTGCCAGCCGGGACATCCTCCCGGGTCTGGACGAGCAGTACTTC. Amino acids: CASRDILPGLDEQYF.

In its sample, this clone was seen a few times. The chain is built from TRBV7-2 and TRBJ1-2; D not certain. CDR1 and CDR2 from the germline V gene are SGHTA and FQGNSA. The CDR3 runs 14 residues. Trimming removed 5 bases at V and 5 bases at J, with 15 bases between. CDR3 loop: CASSLDPHVYGYTF. The CDR3 DNA is TGTGCCAGCAGCCTAGACCCCCACGTTTATGGCTACACCTTC.

The chain recombines TRBV2 with TRBJ2-7, with 13 bases that match TRBD2. With V trimmed by 5 bases and J by 4 bases, 14 bases remained unmatched. The CDR3 loop spans 18 amino acids. Germline assignment: CDR1 SNHLY and CDR2 FYNNEI. The chain's CDR3 is CASSHWTSGGESEYEQYF. In nucleotides, the CDR3 is TGTGCCAGCAGTCATTGGACTAGCGGGGGAGAATCCGAGTACGAGCAGTACTTC.

The chain employs TRBV27 and TRBJ2-1; D ambiguous. This CDR3 contains 13 residues. Trimming cost V 5 bases and J 6 bases, with 11 bases left between them. The germline CDR1 and CDR2 sequences are MNHEY and SMNVEV (reference sequence). DNA of the CDR3: TGTGCCAGCAGTGGACGTGGTCCCAATGAGCAGTTCTTC. Translated, it gives CASSGRGPNEQFF.

The chain uses TRBV11-2 and TRBJ2-7; the D gene is possibly TRBD1 (6 bases). The CDR3 is 14 amino acids. Germline-derived CDR1 and CDR2 are SGHAT and FQNNGV. The V gene lost 8 bases and the J gene lost 0 bases, with 14 bases spanning the gap. The CDR3 DNA reads as TGTGCCAGCCAGCGGCAGGGGCACTCCTACGAGCAGTACTTC. Translated: CASQRQGHSYEQYF.

This clone was recorded a few times. The chain links TRBV2 to TRBJ2-7; 10 nucleotides line up with TRBD1. V shed 6 bases and J 9 bases; nucleotides not matched to a gene: 17. CDR3 size: 16 residues. CDR1 and CDR2 (germline): SNHLY, FYNNEI. The CDR3 DNA is TGTGCCAGCAGCCTAAGCGGGACAGGGGTTTCGTCGAGGCAGTACTTC. This gives the protein CASSLSGTGVSSRQYF.

The CDR3 is CASSPLLAGRTDTQYF. In DNA, the CDR3 is TGTGCCAGCAGTCCCCTACTAGCGGGGAGGACAGATACGCAGTATTTT. The chain recombines TRBV28 with TRBJ2-3, with 10 bases fitting TRBD2. V gave up 5 bases and J gave up 3 bases; unmatched junction bases: 8. Germline V CDR1 and CDR2: MDHEN, SYDVKM. The CDR3 is 16 residues long.

This clone was counted between two and nine times. V usage is TRBV5-1 and J usage is TRBJ2-7, with D maybe TRBD2 (7 bases). Trimming took 2 bases from V and 2 from J, leaving 11 bases between them. Per the germline V gene, CDR1 is SGHRS and CDR2 is YFSETQ. This CDR3 spans 14 amino acids. CDR3 sequence: CASSFGGDTYEQYF. CDR3 nucleotides: TGCGCCAGCAGCTTTGGGGGGGACACCTACGAGCAGTACTTC.

The rearrangement links TRBV19 to TRBJ1-6, with 10 bases fitting TRBD1. Germline CDR1 is LNHDA and CDR2 is SQIVND (reference sequence). V lost 7 bases, J lost 9 bases, and 9 bases stayed unmatched. The CDR3 loop spans 15 amino acids. DNA of the CDR3: TGTGCCAGTACCATCGGGGGGACAGGGGCTTCACCCCTCCACTTT. As protein: CASTIGGTGASPLHF.

The rearrangement links TRBV28 to TRBJ1-2, with 12 bases identical to TRBD1. Losses at the gene ends were 3 bases for V and 8 bases for J; bases not matched to a gene: 4. The length of the CDR3 is 14 residues. Germline assignment: CDR1 MDHEN and CDR2 SYDVKM. The DNA of the CDR3 is TGTGCCAGCAGTTTGGGGACAGGGGGCTGGGGCTACACCTTC. Translating gives CASSLGTGGWGYTF.

The rearrangement uses TRBV19 and TRBJ1-4; TRBD1 is a possible D gene (5 bases). V shed 5 bases and J shed 8 bases, with 21 bases lying between them. Per the germline V gene, CDR1 is LNHDA and CDR2 is SQIVND (reference sequence). CDR3 length: 16 residues. The CDR3 nucleotides read TGTGCCAGTAGTCCACCTTTCACGACAGTGTACGAAAAACTGTTTTTT. The encoded protein is CASSPPFTTVYEKLFF.